The rows below give T cell receptor beta chains drawn from one sample of a study of T cells after yellow fever vaccination. Using its own MiXCR run on the 5' RACE reads, TCRdb lists one record per CDR3 protein. The table has approximately 580,000 distinct CDR3 sequences, around 16% seen once. The sequencing here drew on PBMCs, taken roughly 5 days after the first yellow fever vaccination. The source of these receptors is a man aged 18 to 29 who received the YFV17D yellow fever vaccine. Each CDR3 is given with its conserved first and last residue. The D gene is left open where the match is weak. A clone size is listed for some rows: how often the clone was seen (once, few, many), or a class if it is expanded.

V gene: TRBV6-5
D gene: NA
clone size: many
J gene: TRBJ1-6
CDR3 DNA: TGTGCCAGCAGTAACTATCCTGGGGGGAGCTCCTATAATTCACCCCTCCACTTT
CDR3 protein: CASSNYPGGSSYNSPLHF

V gene: TRBV20-1
D gene: TRBD2
clone size: NA
J gene: TRBJ2-5
CDR3 DNA: TGCAGTGCCCCCGGCCTGGGCGGGGGCCAAGAGACCCAGTACTTC
CDR3 protein: CSAPGLGGGQETQYF

V gene: TRBV6-1
D gene: TRBD1
clone size: few
J gene: TRBJ2-5
CDR3 DNA: TGTGCCAGCAGGGCAGGGGGCCGAGAGACCCAGTACTTC
CDR3 protein: CASRAGGRETQYF

V gene: TRBV20-1
D gene: NA
clone size: few
J gene: TRBJ1-2
CDR3 DNA: TGCAGTGCTAGAGATATCGCCCGTGGCTATGGCTACACCTTC
CDR3 protein: CSARDIARGYGYTF

V gene: TRBV5-1
D gene: NA
clone size: NA
J gene: TRBJ1-1
CDR3 DNA: TGCGCCAGCAGCTTGGTGGATAGGAACACTGAAGCTTTCTTT
CDR3 protein: CASSLVDRNTEAFF

V gene: TRBV11-2
D gene: TRBD2
clone size: NA
J gene: TRBJ2-1
CDR3 DNA: TGTGCCAGCAGCTTAGGACCTAGCGGGGCGATCTCCTACAATGAGCAGTTCTTC
CDR3 protein: CASSLGPSGAISYNEQFF

V gene: TRBV7-6
D gene: NA
clone size: NA
J gene: TRBJ1-1
CDR3 DNA: TGTGCCAGCAGCTTAGCGGACCCTACAGACACTGAAGCTTTCTTT
CDR3 protein: CASSLADPTDTEAFF

V gene: TRBV4-1
D gene: NA
clone size: NA
J gene: TRBJ1-2
CDR3 DNA: TGCGCCAGCAGCCAAGAGGGGAACTATGGCTACACCTTC
CDR3 protein: CASSQEGNYGYTF

V gene: TRBV4-3
D gene: NA
clone size: few
J gene: TRBJ2-5
CDR3 DNA: TGCGCCAGCAGCCAAGATCCCAGGACGGAGACCCAGTACTTC
CDR3 protein: CASSQDPRTETQYF

V gene: TRBV6-5
D gene: NA
clone size: NA
J gene: TRBJ1-1
CDR3 DNA: TGTGCCAGCAGTTACGGGACCAGGGTGAACACTGAAGCTTTCTTT
CDR3 protein: CASSYGTRVNTEAFF

V gene: TRBV4-3
D gene: NA
clone size: many
J gene: TRBJ1-6
CDR3 DNA: TGCGCCAGCAGCCAAGACACAGGAGTCGGACCCCTCCACTTT
CDR3 protein: CASSQDTGVGPLHF

V gene: TRBV18
D gene: TRBD1
clone size: few
J gene: TRBJ2-3
CDR3 DNA: TGTGCCAGCTCCCCCGGGACAGGGATGAGCACAGATACGCAGTATTTT
CDR3 protein: CASSPGTGMSTDTQYF

V gene: TRBV9
D gene: NA
clone size: NA
J gene: TRBJ2-7
CDR3 DNA: TGTGCCAGCAGCGTAGAGCAGGGGGGATACGAGCAGTACTTC
CDR3 protein: CASSVEQGGYEQYF

V gene: TRBV29-1
D gene: NA
clone size: NA
J gene: TRBJ1-1
CDR3 DNA: TGCAGCGTTGAAGATCGATCTGAAGCTTTCTTT
CDR3 protein: CSVEDRSEAFF

V gene: TRBV12-3/TRBV12-4
D gene: NA
clone size: few
J gene: TRBJ1-1
CDR3 DNA: TGTGCCAGCAGTTTCAGGGGATCAGGTGCTGAAGCTTTCTTT
CDR3 protein: CASSFRGSGAEAFF

V gene: TRBV6-1
D gene: NA
clone size: few
J gene: TRBJ1-1
CDR3 DNA: TGTGCCACCTATGACAGTTATAACACTGTTGAAGCTTTCTTT
CDR3 protein: CATYDSYNTVEAFF

V gene: TRBV9
D gene: TRBD1
clone size: few
J gene: TRBJ1-2
CDR3 DNA: TGTGCCAGCAGCGCGGGGACAGGCCTCTATGGCTACACCTTC
CDR3 protein: CASSAGTGLYGYTF

V gene: TRBV5-1
D gene: NA
clone size: few
J gene: TRBJ1-2
CDR3 DNA: TGCGCCAGCAGCTACCTCGCCAGGGAAGATGGCTACACCTTC
CDR3 protein: CASSYLAREDGYTF

V gene: TRBV27
D gene: TRBD1
clone size: once
J gene: TRBJ1-5
CDR3 DNA: TGTGCCAGCCGAACGACAGGGCCCAATCAGCCCCAGCATTTT
CDR3 protein: CASRTTGPNQPQHF

V gene: TRBV4-1
D gene: NA
clone size: NA
J gene: TRBJ2-3
CDR3 DNA: TGCGCCAGCAGCCAAGATCGGCGGCCACCCATTACTTTT
CDR3 protein: CASSQDRRPPITF

V gene: TRBV4-1
D gene: NA
clone size: NA
J gene: TRBJ1-1
CDR3 DNA: TGCGCCAGCAGCCAAGCGGCTTCAGAAGCTTTCTTT
CDR3 protein: CASSQAASEAFF

V gene: TRBV6-5
D gene: TRBD2
clone size: few
J gene: TRBJ2-2
CDR3 DNA: TGTGCCAGCAGTTACTCTGGGGGGGAGGGGACCGGGGAGCTGTTTTTT
CDR3 protein: CASSYSGGEGTGELFF

V gene: TRBV6-2/TRBV6-3
D gene: TRBD1
clone size: NA
J gene: TRBJ2-5
CDR3 DNA: TGTGCCAGTCGGACAAGGGACAGGGGCCAAGAGACCCAGTACTTC
CDR3 protein: CASRTRDRGQETQYF

V gene: TRBV7-2
D gene: NA
clone size: NA
J gene: TRBJ1-1
CDR3 DNA: TGTGCCAGCAGCCTCCGACAGGATGAAGCTTTCTTT
CDR3 protein: CASSLRQDEAFF

V gene: TRBV7-2
D gene: TRBD2
clone size: NA
J gene: TRBJ2-3
CDR3 DNA: TGTGCCAGCACCTTTAGCGGGGGGGCCTTGTCAGATACGCAGTATTTT
CDR3 protein: CASTFSGGALSDTQYF

V gene: TRBV10-3
D gene: TRBD1
clone size: NA
J gene: TRBJ2-1
CDR3 DNA: TGTGCCGCCAGGACAGGGAACAATGAGCAGTTCTTC
CDR3 protein: CAARTGNNEQFF

V gene: TRBV5-1
D gene: NA
clone size: NA
J gene: TRBJ2-3
CDR3 DNA: TGCGCCAGCACCCCGGGAATAAGCACAGATACGCAGTATTTT
CDR3 protein: CASTPGISTDTQYF

V gene: TRBV20-1
D gene: NA
clone size: once
J gene: TRBJ2-3
CDR3 DNA: TGCTGTGCTCCAGAGACCGGGGATACGCAGTATTTT
CDR3 protein: CCAPETGDTQYF

V gene: TRBV19
D gene: NA
clone size: NA
J gene: TRBJ1-1
CDR3 DNA: TGTGCCAGCAGTATCGGGACAATGAACACTGAAGCTTTCTTT
CDR3 protein: CASSIGTMNTEAFF

V gene: TRBV12-3/TRBV12-4
D gene: TRBD1
clone size: NA
J gene: TRBJ2-2
CDR3 DNA: TGTGCCAGCAGGCGACAGGGTGGCGGGGAGCTGTTTTTT
CDR3 protein: CASRRQGGGELFF

V gene: TRBV12-3/TRBV12-4
D gene: NA
clone size: once
J gene: TRBJ1-4
CDR3 DNA: TGTGCCAGCAGTGCTTCCAGGGTCTTTCGGGAAAAACTGTTTTTT
CDR3 protein: CASSASRVFREKLFF

V gene: TRBV27
D gene: NA
clone size: NA
J gene: TRBJ1-3
CDR3 DNA: TGTGCCAGCAGCAAGCAAACTGGAAACACCATATATTTT
CDR3 protein: CASSKQTGNTIYF

V gene: TRBV9
D gene: NA
clone size: many
J gene: TRBJ2-3
CDR3 DNA: TGTGCCAGCAGTTATAGAGGGGGTAGCACAGATACGCAGTATTTT
CDR3 protein: CASSYRGGSTDTQYF

V gene: TRBV7-2
D gene: NA
clone size: NA
J gene: TRBJ1-1
CDR3 DNA: TGTGCCAGCAAACCACGCTCGATCGGTAGCGCTGAAGCTTTCTTT
CDR3 protein: CASKPRSIGSAEAFF

V gene: TRBV15
D gene: TRBD2
clone size: NA
J gene: TRBJ2-1
CDR3 DNA: TGTGCCACCAGCGTAATAGCGGGGGCTTTCAATGAGCAGTTCTTC
CDR3 protein: CATSVIAGAFNEQFF

V gene: TRBV5-1
D gene: NA
clone size: once
J gene: TRBJ2-7
CDR3 DNA: TGCGCCAGCAGCTTGGTCCCCATAACTCCAAAGACAGATTCCTACGAGCAGTACTTC
CDR3 protein: CASSLVPITPKTDSYEQYF

V gene: TRBV20-1
D gene: NA
clone size: NA
J gene: TRBJ1-4
CDR3 DNA: TGCAGTGCTAGCGGGACGACTAATGAAAAACTGTTTTTT
CDR3 protein: CSASGTTNEKLFF

V gene: TRBV3-1
D gene: TRBD2
clone size: few
J gene: TRBJ2-4
CDR3 DNA: TGTGCCAGCAGCCAAGATCCGGGACTAGCGGTAACAAAAAACATTCAGTACTTC
CDR3 protein: CASSQDPGLAVTKNIQYF

V gene: TRBV10-2
D gene: TRBD1
clone size: NA
J gene: TRBJ1-5
CDR3 DNA: TGCGCCAGCAGCCGGGACAGGGTCGAACCCCAGCATTTT
CDR3 protein: CASSRDRVEPQHF

V gene: TRBV2
D gene: NA
clone size: few
J gene: TRBJ1-1
CDR3 DNA: TGTGCCAGCAGTGAAGGGGCAGGCTACACTGAAGCTTTCTTT
CDR3 protein: CASSEGAGYTEAFF

V gene: TRBV20-1
D gene: NA
clone size: NA
J gene: TRBJ2-1
CDR3 DNA: TGCAGTGCTTCCGGGACGTCCTACAATGAGCAGTTCTTC
CDR3 protein: CSASGTSYNEQFF

V gene: TRBV2
D gene: NA
clone size: many
J gene: TRBJ2-5
CDR3 DNA: TGTGCCAGCAGTCGGGACAACCAAGAGACCCAGTACTTC
CDR3 protein: CASSRDNQETQYF

V gene: TRBV20-1
D gene: NA
clone size: few
J gene: TRBJ2-5
CDR3 DNA: TGCAGTGCTAGCAGGTGGGAGACCCAGTACTTC
CDR3 protein: CSASRWETQYF

V gene: TRBV7-9
D gene: NA
clone size: few
J gene: TRBJ2-3
CDR3 DNA: TGTGCCAGCAGCTTAGACACAGCACCTGCCGGTACGCAGTATTTT
CDR3 protein: CASSLDTAPAGTQYF

V gene: TRBV20-1
D gene: NA
clone size: many
J gene: TRBJ2-3
CDR3 DNA: TGCAGTGCTAGTGGGGCATATACGCAGTATTTT
CDR3 protein: CSASGAYTQYF

V gene: TRBV7-8
D gene: NA
clone size: NA
J gene: TRBJ2-2
CDR3 DNA: TGTGCCAGCATGCCATCCGCCTACACCGGGGAGCTGTTTTTT
CDR3 protein: CASMPSAYTGELFF

V gene: TRBV7-2
D gene: NA
clone size: NA
J gene: TRBJ1-2
CDR3 DNA: TGTGCCAGCAACCTCTATGGGGGTATGGATGGCTACACCTTC
CDR3 protein: CASNLYGGMDGYTF

V gene: TRBV7-9
D gene: NA
clone size: NA
J gene: TRBJ1-1
CDR3 DNA: TGTGCCAGCAGCTTAGATAACACTGAAGCTTTCTTT
CDR3 protein: CASSLDNTEAFF

V gene: TRBV3-1
D gene: NA
clone size: NA
J gene: TRBJ1-6
CDR3 DNA: TGTGCCAGCAGCCAAGATAGGGGTGGGACCCTCCACTTT
CDR3 protein: CASSQDRGGTLHF

V gene: TRBV2
D gene: NA
clone size: few
J gene: TRBJ1-1
CDR3 DNA: TGTGCCAGCACCGACCGGGCCAGAGAAGCTTTCTTT
CDR3 protein: CASTDRAREAFF

V gene: TRBV5-1
D gene: NA
clone size: many
J gene: TRBJ1-2
CDR3 DNA: TGCGCCAGCAGCTTGGCACTCGGGGACTATGGCTACACCTTC
CDR3 protein: CASSLALGDYGYTF

V gene: TRBV7-9
D gene: TRBD1
clone size: few
J gene: TRBJ2-2
CDR3 DNA: TGTGCCAGCAGCTTGTCGGCGACAGGGGAAGCCGGGGAGCTGTTTTTT
CDR3 protein: CASSLSATGEAGELFF